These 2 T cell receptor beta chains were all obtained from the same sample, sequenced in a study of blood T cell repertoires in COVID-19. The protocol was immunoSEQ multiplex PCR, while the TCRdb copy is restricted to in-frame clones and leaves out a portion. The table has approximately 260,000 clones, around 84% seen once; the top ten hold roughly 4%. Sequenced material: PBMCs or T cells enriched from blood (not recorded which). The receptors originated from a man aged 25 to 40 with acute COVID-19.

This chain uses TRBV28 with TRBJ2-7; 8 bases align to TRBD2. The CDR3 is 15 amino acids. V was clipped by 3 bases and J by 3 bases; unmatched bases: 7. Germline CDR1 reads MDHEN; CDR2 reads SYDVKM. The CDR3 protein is CASSLSVAGIYEQYV. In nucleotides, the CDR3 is TGTGCCAGCAGTTTGTCGGTAGCGGGGATCTACGAGCAGTACGTC.

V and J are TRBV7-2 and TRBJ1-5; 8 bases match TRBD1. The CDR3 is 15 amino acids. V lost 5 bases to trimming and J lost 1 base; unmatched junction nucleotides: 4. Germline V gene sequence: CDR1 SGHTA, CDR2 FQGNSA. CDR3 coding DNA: TGTGCCAGCAGCCAGGGGGCAAGGAGCAATCAGCCCCAGCATTTT. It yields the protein CASSQGARSNQPQHF.